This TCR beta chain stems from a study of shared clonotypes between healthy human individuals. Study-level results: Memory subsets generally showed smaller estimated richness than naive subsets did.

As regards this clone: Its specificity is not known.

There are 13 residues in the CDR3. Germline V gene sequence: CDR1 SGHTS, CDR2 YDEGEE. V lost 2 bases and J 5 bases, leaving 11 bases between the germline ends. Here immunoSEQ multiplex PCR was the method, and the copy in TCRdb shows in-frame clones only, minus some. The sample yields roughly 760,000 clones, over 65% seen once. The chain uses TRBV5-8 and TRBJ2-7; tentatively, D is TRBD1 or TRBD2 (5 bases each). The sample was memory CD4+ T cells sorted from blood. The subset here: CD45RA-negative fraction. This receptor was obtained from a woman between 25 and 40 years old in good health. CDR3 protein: CASSFNRDDEQYF. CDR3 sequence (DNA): TGTGCCAGCAGCTTTAATAGGGACGACGAGCAGTACTTC.